The 5 T cell receptor beta chains below come from one sample, sequenced in a study of Ad26.COV2.S vaccination and SARS-CoV-2 variants. This table comes from immunoSEQ multiplex PCR, and its TCRdb copy is limited to in-frame clones, with some not included. Found here are about 350,000 clones, about 91% of them singletons; the top ten hold roughly 3.9%. The starting material was peripheral blood, obtained after recovery from COVID-19. The receptor set was obtained from a human donor who had recovered from COVID-19.

The genes are TRBV11-2 and TRBJ1-6; unclear D gene. Germline assignment: CDR1 SGHAT and CDR2 FQNNGV. Trimming removed 0 bases from V and 8 bases from J, with 8 bases in between. The CDR3 sequence is 14 residues long. CDR3 in amino acids: CASSLDNWDSPLHF. The CDR3 DNA reads as TGTGCCAGCAGCTTAGACAATTGGGATTCACCCCTCCACTTT.

V is TRBV4-1 and J is TRBJ1-1, with TRBD1 as a possible D gene (6 bases). V was shortened by 5 bases and J by 5 bases, with 21 bases between the two germline ends. The V gene's germline CDR1 is MGHRA and CDR2 YSYEKL. CDR3 length: 16 residues. The CDR3 protein is CASSLRQAVGGTEAFF. Written as DNA, the CDR3 is TGCGCCAGCAGCTTGCGACAGGCTGTGGGGGGTACTGAAGCTTTCTTT.

The V and J genes are TRBV7-2 and TRBJ2-7; 8 bases are a match to TRBD1. V lost 5 bases and J lost 3; bases outside the gene matches: 15. Germline assignment: CDR1 SGHTA and CDR2 FQGNSA. The CDR3 extends over 17 amino acids. This CDR3 reads CASSPPGRGRSDYEQYF. In DNA, the CDR3 is TGTGCCAGCAGCCCCCCGGGCAGGGGGCGTTCTGACTACGAGCAGTACTTC.

This chain joins TRBV4-1 and TRBJ2-1; 8 bases agree with TRBD2. Germline CDR1 MGHRA, CDR2 YSYEKL. V lost 4 bases and J lost 6; bases outside the gene matches: 8. CDR3 length: 15 residues. In DNA form, the CDR3 reads TGCGCCAGCAGCCTGGTAGCGGGGACCCCCAATGAGCAGTTCTTC. It yields the protein CASSLVAGTPNEQFF.

The J gene is TRBJ2-2, the V gene TRBV9; D ambiguous. CDR1 and CDR2 (germline): SGDLS, YYNGEE. The length of the CDR3 is 15 residues. V gave up 0 bases and J gave up 2 bases, with 8 bases separating them. The DNA for the CDR3 is TGTGCCAGCAGCGTAGGACCGCGAAACACCGGGGAGCTGTTTTTT. It codes for CASSVGPRNTGELFF.